One and the same sample provided the 17 T cell receptor beta chains below, sequenced in a study of blood T cell repertoires in COVID-19. Clones were read by immunoSEQ multiplex PCR, and TCRdb kept only the in-frame ones, dropping some. The table records about 220,000 clones, approximately 85% of them present only once. Sequences were obtained from peripheral blood. The receptor source for this set is a woman between 65 and 79 years old with COVID-19, enrolled during active disease.

The J gene is TRBJ2-7, the V gene TRBV5-1, with 7 positions matching TRBD2. Trimming took 4 bases from V and 0 from J; bases not matched to a gene: 10. Per germline, CDR1 SGHRS and CDR2 YFSETQ. The CDR3 is 16 residues long. The CDR3 coding sequence is TGCGCCAGCAGCGAATTACTAGCGCCTAACTCCTACGAGCAGTACTTC. This gives the protein CASSELLAPNSYEQYF.

The rearrangement joins TRBV19 to TRBJ1-6; no reliable D call. This CDR3 has 17 residues. Germline V CDR1 and CDR2: LNHDA, SQIVND (reference sequence). Trimming removed 4 bases from V and 5 bases from J, with 18 bases in between. CDR3 sequence reads: CASSTHPEAGHNSPLHF. The CDR3 bases are TGTGCCAGTAGTACCCATCCAGAGGCGGGCCATAATTCACCCCTCCACTTT.

V and J are TRBV7-3 and TRBJ1-1; 8 bases map to TRBD1. J gave up 3 bases and V 5 bases, and 5 bases lay outside the gene matches. CDR1 SGHTA and CDR2 FQGTGA come from the germline V gene. This CDR3 has 14 amino acids. CDR3 loop: CASSPNRGDTEAFF. CDR3 sequence (DNA): TGTGCCAGCAGCCCTAACAGGGGGGACACTGAAGCTTTCTTT.

The rearrangement joins TRBV12-2 to TRBJ2-6; the table assigns TRBD1, which was not confirmed against the DNA. TRBV12-2 is a pseudogene segment. This CDR3 contains 17 residues. CDR3 sequence: CASRRWDRASGANVLTF. The CDR3 region has the DNA TGTGCAAGTCGCCGCTGGGACAGGGCCTCTGGGGCCAACGTCCTGACTTTC.

The chain carries TRBV7-9 and TRBJ1-1; D gene unclear. Trimming took off 7 bases at V and 0 bases at J, with 15 bases between the two ends. The CDR3 has 15 residues. Looked up from germline, CDR1 is SEHNR and CDR2 is FQNEAQ (reference sequence). The chain's CDR3 is CASTILRGMNTEAFF. CDR3 nucleotides: TGTGCCAGCACCATCCTTCGAGGCATGAACACTGAAGCTTTCTTT.

This clone appeared a few times. The J gene is TRBJ1-6, the V gene TRBV4-2; the D gene is possibly TRBD1 (5 bases). V was trimmed by 1 base and J by 8 bases, leaving 15 bases between them. This CDR3 is 16 amino acids long. Germline CDR1 is LGHNA and CDR2 is YNFKEQ. CDR3 sequence (DNA): TGTGCCAGCAGCCAAGGCAGGGCAGGTTATGATTCACCCCTCCACTTT. Translated: CASSQGRAGYDSPLHF.

The chain combines TRBV24-1 with TRBJ1-5; 10 nucleotides align to TRBD1. This CDR3 contains 17 residues. The germline V gene has CDR1 KGHDR and CDR2 SFDVKD. With V trimmed by 4 bases and J by 2 bases, 7 bases remained unmatched. In nucleotides, the CDR3 is TGTGCCACCAGTGACACCGGGACAGGGGAAGGCAATCAGCCCCAGCATTTT. It translates to CATSDTGTGEGNQPQHF.

The CDR3 region has the DNA TGTGCCACAGCCCCGGGGGGGGATGGAAACACCATATATTTT. Translation: CATAPGGDGNTIYF. This chain uses TRBV2 with TRBJ1-3; D possibly corresponds to TRBD1 (5 bases). The V end was cut by 10 bases, the J end by 3 bases, with 16 bases between. Germline-derived CDR1 and CDR2 are SNHLY and FYNNEI. The CDR3 extends over 14 amino acids.

This clone appeared once. V gene TRBV25-1 combines with J gene TRBJ1-2, with D tentatively TRBD1 (5 bases). The length of the CDR3 is 14 residues. Germline lookup yields CDR1 MGHDK and CDR2 SYGVNS. V lost 4 bases to trimming and J lost 2 bases, with 11 bases between them. CDR3 in DNA: TGTGCCAGCAGTGTGGGTGGGGGGAACTATGGCTACACCTTC. It yields the protein CASSVGGGNYGYTF.

V and J are TRBV30 and TRBJ1-5; the match to TRBD1 covers 7 bases. This CDR3 has 15 amino acids. Germline V gene sequence: CDR1 GTSNPN, CDR2 SVGIG (reference sequence). J gave up 4 bases and V 4 bases, and 10 bases lay outside the gene matches. In DNA, the CDR3 is TGTGCCTGGAAAGCGTCGGGACAGAGAAATCAGCCCCAGCATTTT. Translated: CAWKASGQRNQPQHF.

The chain carries TRBV4-2 and TRBJ1-2; maybe TRBD1 (5 bases). CDR1 LGHNA and CDR2 YNFKEQ come from the germline V gene. V lost 0 bases, J lost 4 bases, and 18 bases lay in between. This CDR3 contains 17 residues. The CDR3 region is CASSQEAGWYQGYGYTF. In nucleotides, the CDR3 is TGTGCCAGCAGCCAAGAGGCAGGGTGGTATCAGGGCTATGGCTACACCTTC.

This clone was counted a single time. The CDR3 region has the DNA TGTGCCAGCTCACCCGTGACAGGTCGCACAGATACGCAGTATTTT. Amino acids: CASSPVTGRTDTQYF. The genes are TRBV18 and TRBJ2-3; D is possibly TRBD1 (6 bases). V was clipped by 3 bases and J by 1 base, with 11 bases between them. This CDR3 comprises 15 residues. Germline assignment: CDR1 KGHSH and CDR2 LQKENI.

V is TRBV3-1 (or the pseudogene TRBV3-2) and J is TRBJ2-3, with D perhaps TRBD2 (6 bases). Germline CDR1 reads LGHDT; CDR2 reads YNNKEL (reference sequence). The CDR3 runs 16 residues. Trimming took 4 bases from V and 5 from J, leaving 19 bases between them. CDR3 DNA: TGTGCCAGCAGCCGCTCTTTAACTCCGGGGGAAGATACGCAGTATTTT. Translated, it gives CASSRSLTPGEDTQYF.

This chain connects TRBV18 to TRBJ1-1, with D tentatively TRBD1 (6 bases). The CDR3 consists of 13 residues. Trimming took off 8 bases at V and 2 bases at J, with 12 bases between the two ends. Germline CDR1 reads KGHSH; CDR2 reads LQKENI. The CDR3 region has the DNA TGTGCCAGCCACAGGACAGAAAACACTGAAGCTTTCTTT. Its protein product is CASHRTENTEAFF.

The chain employs TRBV25-1 and TRBJ1-1, with TRBD1 matching over 8 bases. The V segment lost 5 bases and the J segment 6 bases; nucleotides outside the gene matches: 8. Germline values: CDR1 MGHDK, CDR2 SYGVNS. The CDR3 extends over 14 amino acids. Here the CDR3 reads CASSQVRGQSEAFF. CDR3 in DNA: TGTGCCAGCAGTCAGGTCAGGGGGCAGTCTGAAGCTTTCTTT.

The rearrangement joins TRBV5-1 to TRBJ2-7, with D tentatively TRBD1 (6 bases). V was cut by 4 bases and J by 3 bases, with 17 bases left in between. Germline V lookup: CDR1 SGHRS, CDR2 YFSETQ. The CDR3 covers 15 residues. The CDR3 bases are TGCGCCAGCAGCCCGGGGACAACTCTTATCTACGAGCAGTACTTC. Its protein product is CASSPGTTLIYEQYF.

V gene TRBV5-6 combines with J gene TRBJ1-2, with D perhaps matching TRBD1 (6 bases). The CDR3 consists of 17 residues. Trimming took off 4 bases at V and 0 bases at J, with 19 bases between the two ends. Germline V gene data show CDR1 as SGHDT and CDR2 as YYEEEE. Here the CDR3 reads CASSMLGDRKANYGYTF. In DNA, the CDR3 is TGTGCCAGCAGCATGTTGGGAGACAGGAAGGCTAACTATGGCTACACCTTC.